These 8 T cell receptor beta chains originate from one sample sequenced in a study of cytomegalovirus exposure and HLA in healthy donors. PCR employed 60 Vbeta and 13 Jbeta primers. Some clones are missing from TCRdb's copy, which holds only in-frame ones; the method was immunoSEQ multiplex PCR. The data hold 150,000 to 200,000 clones, with around 83% observed a single time. The specimen was PBMCs. All receptors come from a man aged 50-60 years in good health and CMV-seropositive.

The chain recombines TRBV27 with TRBJ2-1, with TRBD2 matching over 14 bases. Germline V gene data show CDR1 as MNHEY and CDR2 as SMNVEV (reference sequence). Germline trimming cut 5 bases from V and 5 bases from J; bases unmatched to any gene: 2. The CDR3 runs 15 residues. The CDR3: CASSPGLAGDNEQFF. For the CDR3, the DNA is TGTGCCAGCAGTCCGGGACTAGCGGGAGACAATGAGCAGTTCTTC.

This chain uses TRBV19 with TRBJ1-1; D is unclear. Deletions cut 5 bases from V and 1 base from J, with 17 bases between. In germline, CDR1 is LNHDA, CDR2 SQIVND (reference sequence). The CDR3 runs 16 residues. In nucleotides, the CDR3 is TGTGCCAGTAGTTCCTTCTCCTCTACCCGGAACACTGAAGCTTTCTTT. Protein: CASSSFSSTRNTEAFF.

At least ten counts were recorded for this clone. This chain connects TRBV7-9 to TRBJ1-1; D perhaps matches TRBD1 (5 bases). This CDR3 spans 13 amino acids. V was shortened by 8 bases and J by 0 bases, with 10 bases between the two germline ends. Germline V gene lookup returns CDR1 SEHNR and CDR2 FQNEAQ (reference sequence). CDR3 loop: CASLGHMNTEAFF. The CDR3 DNA follows: TGTGCCAGCTTGGGGCATATGAACACTGAAGCTTTCTTT. Looking up the rest from reference TRBV7-9 and TRBJ1-1 gives the full variable domain: DTGVSQNPRHKITKRGQNVTFRCDPISEHNRLYWYRQTLGQGPEFLTYFQNEAQLEKSRLLSDRFSAERPKGSFSTLEIQRTEQGDSAMYLCASLGHMNTEAFFGQGTRLTVV.

With respect to this clone: Distinct nucleotide sequences in the sample also encode this CDR3. The gene calls are TRBV5-1 and TRBJ1-1; possibly TRBD1 for D (5 bases). Germline CDR1 is SGHRS and CDR2 is YFSETQ. This CDR3 has 13 residues. Between the trimmed V and J ends, which lost 4 bases and 1 base, there was a span of 8 bases. The DNA of the CDR3 is TGCGCCAGCAGCCTTACAGGGAACACTGAAGCTTTCTTT. Translation gives CASSLTGNTEAFF.

The rearrangement joins TRBV7-6 to TRBJ1-5; D unclear. Trimming took 3 bases from V and 0 from J, leaving 9 bases between them. The CDR3 loop spans 15 amino acids. Germline V gene lookup returns CDR1 SGHVS and CDR2 FNYEAQ. Here the CDR3 DNA reads TGTGCCAGCAGCTTGAACTCGGTTAGCAATCAGCCCCAGCATTTT. This codes for CASSLNSVSNQPQHF.

V and J are TRBV7-7 and TRBJ2-3; 10 bases match TRBD1. J gave up 2 bases and V 3 bases, and 2 bases lay outside the gene matches. Per the germline V gene, CDR1 is SSHAT and CDR2 is FNYEAQ (reference sequence). The CDR3 has 15 amino acids. CDR3: CASSLGQGPTDTQYF. In DNA form, the CDR3 reads TGTGCCAGCAGCTTGGGACAGGGGCCCACAGATACGCAGTATTTT.

This rearrangement joins TRBV19 to TRBJ1-4; 10 bases are shared with TRBD1. This CDR3 is built from 17 residues. The junction had 10 bases not matched to a gene; V was cut back by 3 bases and J by 6 bases. Germline lookup yields CDR1 LNHDA and CDR2 SQIVND (reference sequence). The CDR3 protein is CASSIPPTGTGDEKLFF. CDR3 bases: TGTGCCAGTAGTATTCCTCCTACCGGGACAGGGGATGAAAAACTGTTTTTT. The whole variable domain, filled in from reference TRBV19 and TRBJ1-4, reads DGGITQSPKYLFRKEGQNVTLSCEQNLNHDAMYWYRQDPGQGLRLIYYSQIVNDFQKGDIAEGYSVSREKKESFPLTVTSAQKNPTAFYLCASSIPPTGTGDEKLFFGSGTQLSVL.

J is TRBJ1-2 and V is TRBV19, with 9 bases identical to TRBD1. Germline loops: CDR1 LNHDA, CDR2 SQIVND (reference sequence). The CDR3 has 13 amino acids. The V and J ends lost 2 bases and 8 bases, in that order; junction bases with no gene match: 3. CDR3 loop: CASSINRGLGYTF. As DNA, the CDR3 is TGTGCCAGTAGTATAAACAGGGGGCTGGGCTACACCTTC.